Listed below are T cell receptor beta chains from one sample, sequenced in a study of neurological immune-mediated disorders. TCRdb reanalysed the 5' RACE reads using MiXCR and keeps one entry per CDR3 protein. The sample holds tens of thousands of distinct CDR3 sequences, about 24% seen once. Sample: PBMCs. These TCRs come from a man aged 55-75 years with HTLV-1-associated myelopathy (HAM/TSP). CDR3s include the opening cysteine and the closing phenylalanine or tryptophan. Each record gives: CDR3 DNA, CDR3 protein, clone size, D gene, J gene, V gene. The D gene is left open where the match is weak. Clone size is shown for a subset of rows, as once, few, many or a class of expanded clone.

TGTGCCAGCAGCGTAGATCACGGCGCGTATGAGCAGTTCTTC,CASSVDHGAYEQFF,many,NA,TRBJ2-1,TRBV9
TGCGCCAGCAGCTTGACTAGCCCAAGCACAGATACGCAGTATTTT,CASSLTSPSTDTQYF,few,NA,TRBJ2-3,TRBV5-1
TGCGCCAGCAGCCAAGAACCAGCGGGAGCGGGCGAGCAGTACTTC,CASSQEPAGAGEQYF,NA,TRBD2,TRBJ2-7,TRBV4-1
TGTGCCAGCAGCGTAGGAATCGGGACAGCATACAATGAGCAGTTCTTC,CASSVGIGTAYNEQFF,many,TRBD1,TRBJ2-1,TRBV5-5
TGCAGCGTTGAAATAACACCCTCCTACGAGCAGTACTTC,CSVEITPSYEQYF,NA,NA,TRBJ2-7,TRBV29-1
TGCAGTGCAATCGGGACGGGGAATTCCAATCAGCCCCAGCATTTT,CSAIGTGNSNQPQHF,NA,NA,TRBJ1-5,TRBV20-1
TGTGCCACCAGCAGAGCCCGGTCCTACGAGCAGTACTTC,CATSRARSYEQYF,many,NA,TRBJ2-7,TRBV15
TGTGCCTGGATCCAAGACAGGGGGAACACTGAAGCTTTCTTT,CAWIQDRGNTEAFF,many,TRBD1,TRBJ1-1,TRBV30
TGTGCCAGCAAGGGCGGCGGGGTGCCTTGGGCCATAGACTATGGCTACACCTTC,CASKGGGVPWAIDYGYTF,many,NA,TRBJ1-2,TRBV6-5
TGCGGACATAGTGCGGGAGAAGGTTACGAGCAGTACTTC,CGHSAGEGYEQYF,many,TRBD2,TRBJ2-7,TRBV20-1
TGTGCCACCAGCCCTAATACCATGAACGTCCTGACTTTC,CATSPNTMNVLTF,many,NA,TRBJ2-6,TRBV15
TGTGCCAGCAGCAAACCAAAAATTATTGAAGCTTTCTTT,CASSKPKIIEAFF,many,NA,TRBJ1-1,TRBV21-1
TGTGCCAGCAGTTTTCGGGGTAGCACAGATACGCAGTATTTT,CASSFRGSTDTQYF,NA,NA,TRBJ2-3,TRBV12-3/TRBV12-4
TGTGCCTGCAGCGTCACTTTTGAGGGGTTAAATTCACCCCTCCACTTT,CACSVTFEGLNSPLHF,NA,NA,TRBJ1-6,TRBV9
TGTGCCAGCAGTTCGTACGTGGAGCAAGAGACCCAGTACTTC,CASSSYVEQETQYF,NA,NA,TRBJ2-5,TRBV12-3/TRBV12-4
TGTGCCATCAGTGAGACCCTACAGGGGTACGAGCAGTACTTC,CAISETLQGYEQYF,NA,TRBD1,TRBJ2-7,TRBV10-3
TGTGCCAGCAGCTTCTTTGGGGCGGAAGGCGAGCAGTACTTC,CASSFFGAEGEQYF,NA,NA,TRBJ2-7,TRBV5-5
TGTGCCAGCAGTTACCGGCAGGGTTATCAGCCCCAGCATTTT,CASSYRQGYQPQHF,many,NA,TRBJ1-5,TRBV6-5
TGCGCCAGCAGCTTGGATGGGGACAGGGTTGAGACCCAGTACTTC,CASSLDGDRVETQYF,many,TRBD1,TRBJ2-5,TRBV5-1
TGTGCCAGCTCAACCCGGACAGGGGCAAACTATGGCTACACCTTC,CASSTRTGANYGYTF,NA,TRBD1,TRBJ1-2,TRBV18
TGCAGCGTTGAAGTAGGATGGGACACTGAAGCTTTCTTT,CSVEVGWDTEAFF,NA,NA,TRBJ1-1,TRBV29-1
TGTGCCAGCAGCCCCGCTAGCGGTTACAATGAGCAGTTCTTC,CASSPASGYNEQFF,many,TRBD2,TRBJ2-1,TRBV6-5
TGTGCCAGCAGCTCCAGACAGGGGGCGGCTGGCTACACCTTC,CASSSRQGAAGYTF,many,TRBD1,TRBJ1-2,TRBV7-8
TGTGCCAGCAGCGTAGGAGGGACAACCAGGGGGGAGCTGTTTTTT,CASSVGGTTRGELFF,many,NA,TRBJ2-2,TRBV9
TGCGCCAGCAGTAACAGGAGGGGTGAAAAACTGTTTTTT,CASSNRRGEKLFF,many,NA,TRBJ1-4,TRBV4-1
TGCAGTGCTCCTGGACCTAATGAAAAACTGTTTTTT,CSAPGPNEKLFF,many,NA,TRBJ1-4,TRBV20-1
TGTGCCAGCAGCTTCACAGGGTCTGGGGCCAACGTCCTGACTTTC,CASSFTGSGANVLTF,NA,NA,TRBJ2-6,TRBV5-5
TGTGCCAGCAGTGAGGCCGGGGGGGCCTCGGGATACGAGCAGTACTTC,CASSEAGGASGYEQYF,NA,TRBD2,TRBJ2-7,TRBV2
TGTGCCAGTACTGAGAGTGGCCCCCAGCATTTT,CASTESGPQHF,many,NA,TRBJ1-5,TRBV19
TGTGCCAGCAGCCAGGACAGCATCTACGAGCAGTACTTC,CASSQDSIYEQYF,many,NA,TRBJ2-7,TRBV7-9
TGTGCCAGCAGCTTAGGGCAGTCCACTGAAGCTTTCTTT,CASSLGQSTEAFF,NA,NA,TRBJ1-1,TRBV13
TGTGCCAGCAGTTACTCTTTAATAGACTCTCGGAGGACTGAAGCTTTCTTT,CASSYSLIDSRRTEAFF,many,NA,TRBJ1-1,TRBV6-5
TGTGCCAGCAGCCGGGGGATAAAAGTTACTGAAGCTTTCTTT,CASSRGIKVTEAFF,NA,NA,TRBJ1-1,TRBV7-9
TGTGCCAGCAGCTTCGGACAGGGGATAACTGAAGCTTTCTTT,CASSFGQGITEAFF,few,TRBD1,TRBJ1-1,TRBV7-8
TGTGCCAGCAGCCCGTTTCAGTCTGATACGCAGTATTTT,CASSPFQSDTQYF,many,NA,TRBJ2-3,TRBV14
TGTGCCAGCAGCCAACTGACCGGATACGAGCAGTACTTC,CASSQLTGYEQYF,many,NA,TRBJ2-7,TRBV3-1
TGTGCCAGCTCTTCAGGACCAGAGACCCAGTACTTC,CASSSGPETQYF,many,NA,TRBJ2-5,TRBV12-3/TRBV12-4
TGTGCCAGCAGTTTTCGTCAGAACACTGAAGCTTTCTTT,CASSFRQNTEAFF,NA,NA,TRBJ1-1,TRBV12-3/TRBV12-4
TGTGCCAGCAAGGGACAGGGACCCGAGCAGTACTTC,CASKGQGPEQYF,many,TRBD1,TRBJ2-7,TRBV2
TGTGCCAGCAGCTTGACGGAGGGTGGAAACACCATATATTTT,CASSLTEGGNTIYF,few,NA,TRBJ1-3,TRBV11-2
TGTGCCAGCAACGGGAGATTAAACACCGGGGAGCTGTTTTTT,CASNGRLNTGELFF,medium-sized,NA,TRBJ2-2,TRBV12-3/TRBV12-4
TGCAGTGCTAGAGGATTGCAGGGGGCGAACAATGAGCAGTTCTTC,CSARGLQGANNEQFF,NA,TRBD1,TRBJ2-1,TRBV20-1
TGCAGTGCTACCGGGAAGTCGAACACCGGGGAGCTGTTTTTT,CSATGKSNTGELFF,many,NA,TRBJ2-2,TRBV20-1
TGTGCCAGCAGCTTAGATTGGACTCCCCACGGTGAGCAGTTCTTC,CASSLDWTPHGEQFF,many,NA,TRBJ2-1,TRBV7-9
TGCAGCGTTGAAGGGTGGCTCGAGTATTTT,CSVEGWLEYF,NA,NA,TRBJ2-3,TRBV29-1
TGTGCCAGCAGTGGGAGGGTTACCGGGGAGCTGTTTTTT,CASSGRVTGELFF,many,TRBD2,TRBJ2-2,TRBV9
TGTGCCAGCAGGCCCTCACTAAACACCGGGGAGCTGTTTTTT,CASRPSLNTGELFF,many,NA,TRBJ2-2,TRBV12-3/TRBV12-4
TGCGCCAGCAGCCTGTTACCGGCGATTCAAGCCAAAAACATTCAGTACTTC,CASSLLPAIQAKNIQYF,many,NA,TRBJ2-4,TRBV5-1
TGCGCCAGCAGCTTGGAGGGACAGTCCTACAATGAGCAGTTCTTC,CASSLEGQSYNEQFF,NA,TRBD1,TRBJ2-1,TRBV5-1
TGCGCCAGCAGCGGGAACCGGGGGAGGTCCAGAAGGGACGAGCAGTACTTC,CASSGNRGRSRRDEQYF,many,NA,TRBJ2-7,TRBV5-1
TGTGCCAGCAGTAACCGGGACAAAGCCTACGAGCAGTACTTC,CASSNRDKAYEQYF,many,NA,TRBJ2-7,TRBV6-1
TGTGCCAGCAGCTCCAGACCGGGACTAGCGGGAGTAGCATCTGAGCAGTTCTTC,CASSSRPGLAGVASEQFF,NA,TRBD2,TRBJ2-1,TRBV11-2
TGCATTGCCGGAGGGATTATAGGCTCCTACGAGCAGTACTTC,CIAGGIIGSYEQYF,NA,NA,TRBJ2-7,TRBV20-1
TGTGCCAGCAGCCGTAGGAGGGGTAGAGAGACCCAGTACTTC,CASSRRRGRETQYF,few,NA,TRBJ2-5,TRBV14
TGCGCCAGCAGCTTGCGTCTGACTAGCGGGAGAGGTGGGCAAGAGACCCAGTACTTC,CASSLRLTSGRGGQETQYF,many,TRBD2,TRBJ2-5,TRBV5-1
TGCGCCAGCAGCTTCGGACAGGGGAGCACAGATACGCAGTATTTT,CASSFGQGSTDTQYF,many,TRBD1,TRBJ2-3,TRBV5-1
TGTGCCAGCATTGGTGTCGGCTACACCTTC,CASIGVGYTF,many,NA,TRBJ1-2,TRBV27
TGCGCCAGCAGCCCCTATCAGGGGGAGGAGTACAATGAGCAGTTCTTC,CASSPYQGEEYNEQFF,many,NA,TRBJ2-1,TRBV4-1
TGTGCCAGCAGCGCGGACCACCGGGGCGAGCAGTACTTC,CASSADHRGEQYF,many,NA,TRBJ2-7,TRBV9